This TCR beta chain was identified in a study of T cells in Graves' hyperthyroidism and ophthalmopathy (dated by TCRdb to between 2019 and 2020). General notes on the study: Peripheral blood samples were taken at the time of initial diagnosis, prior to any treatment. TCR V-J signatures able to tell the groups apart were searched for in a discovery cohort of approximately 95 patients, of whom around 43 had Graves' ophthalmopathy and some 60 had stable Graves' hyperthyroidism. Prospective prediction of ophthalmopathy was tested in an independent validation cohort of 18 to 20 hyperthyroidism patients and 17 patients who later progressed to ophthalmopathy. The paper reports TCR Vbeta CDR3 sequencing of fewer than 150 peripheral blood samples: under 45 ophthalmopathy, 75 to 80 hyperthyroidism and about 17 progressor patients. The 90 to 100 discovery patients were randomly divided into training and test sets at a 7:3 ratio. Thyroid tissue and blood T-cell repertoires from six or seven Graves' hyperthyroidism patients were also compared in the study. Following sampling, methimazole starting at 30 mg daily was given to hyperthyroidism patients, and high-dose intravenous methylprednisolone was given to ophthalmopathy patients. What the research found in general, with its limitations: Most expanded thyroid clonotypes (frequency above 0.001) were also detected in blood, a finding suggesting that blood repertoires may reflect thyroid immune responses. In validation, progression to ophthalmopathy was predicted by the model with approximately 67% sensitivity and under 85% specificity, a median of approximately 6.5 months before onset. In cross-validation, a model built on a 13 V-J signature told ophthalmopathy apart from stable hyperthyroidism with under 90% sensitivity and approximately 84% specificity, and in testing the same model reached 80%/75%. No statistical method was used to set the sample size in advance, and investigators knew the group allocation.

In the germline V gene, CDR1 corresponds to SNHLY and CDR2 to FYNNEI. The CDR3 numbers 14 residues from cysteine through phenylalanine. Only the CDR3 region is kept as DNA, spanning 42 bases read in frame from base 1. At the junction V is shortened by 5 bases and J by 7 bases, with 15 bases in between. This clonotype came up a few times. The antigen this receptor binds is unknown. Base qualities are missing; no much larger clone stands one base away. Graves' hyperthyroidism was defined as stable when no progression to ophthalmopathy occurred over 18 months of follow-up. Hyperthyroidism patients were newly diagnosed, with disease duration under 2 months, and aged 18 to 65 years. Any patient with an uncontrolled infection, another autoimmune disease, pregnancy or lactation was excluded. Diagnoses were based on clinical symptoms, serum thyroxine and TRAb, thyroid ultrasound and orbital computed tomography. PBMCs were isolated from about 9.2 ml of fresh peripheral blood by Ficoll-Paque density gradient centrifugation. Total RNA was extracted with Trizol reagent, and quality was checked on an Agilent 2100 Bioanalyzer.

The TCR beta CDR3 regions were amplified from RNA transcripts. A first-round RT-PCR of the TCR CDR3 used the HTBI primer set with the Qiagen OneStep RT-PCR kit. Libraries were constructed in a second round of multiplex PCR, after which size selection and purification were carried out. Paired-end sequencing of the libraries was performed with 100 bp reads on an Illumina HiSeq2000. The paper's data handling went like this. Raw data were processed with SOAPnuke, discarding reads with adapters, uncalled bases, mean Phred below 15, or no exact constant-primer or identifier match. High-quality paired reads were merged with COPE v1.2.5, and unique nucleotide sequences were defined as clonotypes. MiTCR v1.1 was used to align clonotypes to the IMGT TRBV, TRBD and TRBJ reference segments. Analysis was restricted to V-J combinations with a frequency above 0.0001, which covered 98% to 99.2% of repertoires. The TCS score was defined as F50 (clonal expansion) divided by E x V (chaos), with BLOSUM62-based TCRdist calculated between CDR3 peptides within each V-J. Welch's t-statistics and random forest reduced around 550 V-J features to 13, which were used in a naive Bayes classifier (R e1071). TCRdb cleaned the public reads at Q25 with fastp, built clones with MiXCR and kept in-frame beta chains. Every CDR3 protein is listed once, alongside the most common genes and DNA of its rows. The V and J calls, along with clone size, are taken from TCRdb and not from the paper's own processing. This sample gives 300,000 to 400,000 distinct CDR3 sequences in total; around 20% of them show up just once. The ten largest account for about 50% of the sample.

The clonotype comes from a woman aged 45 to 65 with Graves' hyperthyroidism. The sequenced sample consisted of blood. The sequence joins TRBV2 to TRBJ2-1; too little of a D gene remains to name it. The CDR3 reads CASSIRPTQNEQFF. The sequenced DNA: TGTGCCAGCAGTATACGTCCCACCCAGAATGAGCAGTTCTTC.